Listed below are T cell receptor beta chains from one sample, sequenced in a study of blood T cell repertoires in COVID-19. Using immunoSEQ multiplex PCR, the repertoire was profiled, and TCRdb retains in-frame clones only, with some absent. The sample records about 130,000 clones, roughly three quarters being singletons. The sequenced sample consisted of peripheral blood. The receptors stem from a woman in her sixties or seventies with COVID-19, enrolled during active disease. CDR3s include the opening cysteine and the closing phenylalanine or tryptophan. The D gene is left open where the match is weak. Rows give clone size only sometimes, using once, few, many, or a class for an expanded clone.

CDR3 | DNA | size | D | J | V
CASRDTGGGYGYTF | TGTGCCAGCAGGGATACAGGGGGAGGCTATGGCTACACCTTC | . | TRBD1 | TRBJ1-2 | TRBV27
CASSLDRVNTEAFF | TGTGCCAGCAGTCTGGACAGGGTGAACACTGAAGCTTTCTTT | . | TRBD1 | TRBJ1-1 | TRBV27
CASSLRQGSSPLHF | TGTGCCAGCAGCTTGCGGCAGGGTAGTTCACCCCTCCACTTT | . | . | TRBJ1-6 | TRBV5-6
CAIASSYNSPLHF | TGTGCCATCGCGAGCTCCTATAATTCACCCCTCCACTTT | . | . | TRBJ1-6 | TRBV10-3
CASSQQTGSNEKLFF | TGTGCCAGCAGCCAACAGACAGGGAGTAATGAAAAACTGTTTTTT | . | TRBD1 | TRBJ1-4 | TRBV4-2
CASGLATGNTGELFF | TGTGCTAGTGGTTTGGCAACAGGGAACACCGGGGAGCTGTTTTTT | . | . | TRBJ2-2 | TRBV12-5
CASSIGRGKTDTQYF | TGTGCCAGTAGTATAGGAAGGGGTAAGACAGATACGCAGTATTTT | . | . | TRBJ2-3 | TRBV19
CASSLIAGYGYTF | TGTGCCAGCAGCTTGATTGCGGGGTATGGCTACACCTTC | . | . | TRBJ1-2 | TRBV7-2
CASSFSTGISYEQYF | TGTGCCAGCAGCTTCTCTACCGGGATCTCCTACGAGCAGTACTTC | . | . | TRBJ2-7 | TRBV7-2
CASSDPGGQPQHF | TGTGCCAGCAGTGACCCAGGGGGTCAGCCCCAGCATTTT | . | TRBD1 | TRBJ1-5 | TRBV28
CASSEGQEGVWGYTF | TGTGCCAGCAGTGAAGGCCAGGAGGGAGTCTGGGGCTACACCTTC | few | . | TRBJ1-2 | TRBV2
CASSRTSGGADTQYF | TGCGCCAGCAGCCGGACTAGCGGGGGAGCGGATACGCAGTATTTT | . | TRBD2 | TRBJ2-3 | TRBV10-2
CASSPRGGTTYEQFF | TGTGCCAGCAGCCCTCGGGGGGGGACAACTTATGAGCAGTTCTTC | . | TRBD2 | TRBJ2-1 | TRBV6-2/TRBV6-3
CASRLAGGTEAFF | TGTGCCAGTAGACTGGCGGGGGGAACTGAAGCTTTCTTT | . | . | TRBJ1-1 | TRBV19
CASSSTSGGNGDTQYF | TGCGCCAGCAGCTCGACTAGCGGGGGAAATGGAGATACGCAGTATTTT | few | TRBD2 | TRBJ2-3 | TRBV5-1
CASSLPQGRGGYTF | TGCGCCAGCAGCCTTCCACAGGGGCGGGGTGGCTACACCTTC | . | TRBD1 | TRBJ1-2 | TRBV5-1
CASIRDNYGYTF | TGTGCCAGCATCAGGGATAACTATGGCTACACCTTC | . | . | TRBJ1-2 | TRBV6-5
CASSEARPSF | TGTGCCAGCAGTGAAGCGCGTCCGAGCTTT | once | . | TRBJ1-6 | TRBV2
CAWSRGQGGNTIYF | TGTGCCTGGAGCCGGGGACAGGGCGGAAACACCATATATTTT | . | TRBD1 | TRBJ1-3 | TRBV30
CASSSDGLYNSPLHF | TGTGCCAGCAGCTCCGATGGGCTGTACAATTCACCCCTCCACTTT | . | . | TRBJ1-6 | TRBV7-8
CSVGSTGDYGYTF | TGCAGCGTTGGATCTACAGGGGACTATGGCTACACCTTC | . | TRBD1 | TRBJ1-2 | TRBV29-1
CAIQASGGNYGYTF | TGTGCCATCCAGGCGTCAGGAGGTAACTATGGCTACACCTTC | . | . | TRBJ1-2 | TRBV28
CASSLVGGAGGEQFF | TGTGCCAGCAGCTTAGTCGGGGGGGCCGGTGGGGAGCAGTTCTTC | . | TRBD2 | TRBJ2-1 | TRBV7-9
CASSPTGKEPQHF | TGCGCCAGCAGTCCGACAGGGAAGGAGCCCCAGCATTTT | . | TRBD1 | TRBJ1-5 | TRBV5-1
CASSFADRNYGYTF | TGTGCCAGCAGTTTCGCGGACAGGAACTATGGCTACACCTTC | . | TRBD1 | TRBJ1-2 | TRBV28